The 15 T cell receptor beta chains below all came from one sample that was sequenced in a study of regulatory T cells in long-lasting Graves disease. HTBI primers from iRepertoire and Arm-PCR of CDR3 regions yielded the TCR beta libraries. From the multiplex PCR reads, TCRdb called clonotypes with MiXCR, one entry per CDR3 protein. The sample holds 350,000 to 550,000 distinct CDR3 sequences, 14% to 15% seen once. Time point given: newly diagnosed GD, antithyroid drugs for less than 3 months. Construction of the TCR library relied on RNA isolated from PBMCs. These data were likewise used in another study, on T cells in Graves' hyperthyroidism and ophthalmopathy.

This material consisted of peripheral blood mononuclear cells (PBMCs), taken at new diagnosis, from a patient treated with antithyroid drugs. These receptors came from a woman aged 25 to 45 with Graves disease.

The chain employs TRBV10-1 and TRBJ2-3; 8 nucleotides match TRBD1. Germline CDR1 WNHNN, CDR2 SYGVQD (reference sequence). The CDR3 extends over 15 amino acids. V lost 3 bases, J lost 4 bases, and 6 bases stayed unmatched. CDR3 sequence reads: CASSDHGQGADTQYF. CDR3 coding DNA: TGCGCCAGCAGTGACCACGGACAGGGCGCAGATACGCAGTATTTT.

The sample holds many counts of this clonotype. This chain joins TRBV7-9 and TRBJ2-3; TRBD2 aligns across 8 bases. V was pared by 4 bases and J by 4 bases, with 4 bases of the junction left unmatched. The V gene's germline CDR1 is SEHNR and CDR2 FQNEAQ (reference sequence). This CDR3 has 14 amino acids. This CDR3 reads CASSSREGPDTQYF. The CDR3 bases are TGTGCCAGCAGCTCTCGGGAGGGACCAGATACGCAGTATTTT.

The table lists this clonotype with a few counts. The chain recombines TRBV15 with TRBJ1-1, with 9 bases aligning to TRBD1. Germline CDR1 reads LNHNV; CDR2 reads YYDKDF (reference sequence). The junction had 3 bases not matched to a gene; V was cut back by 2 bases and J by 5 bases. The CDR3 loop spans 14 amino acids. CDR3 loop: CATSRPTGGTEAFF. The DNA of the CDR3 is TGTGCCACCAGCAGACCGACAGGGGGAACTGAAGCTTTCTTT.

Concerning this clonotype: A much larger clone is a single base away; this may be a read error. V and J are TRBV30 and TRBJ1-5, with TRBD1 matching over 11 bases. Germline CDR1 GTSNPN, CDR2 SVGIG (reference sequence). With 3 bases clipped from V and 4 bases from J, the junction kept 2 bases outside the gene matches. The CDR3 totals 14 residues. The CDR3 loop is CAWSGDRGNQPQHF. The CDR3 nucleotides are TGTGCCTGGAGCGGGGACAGGGGGAATCAGCCCCAGCATTTT.

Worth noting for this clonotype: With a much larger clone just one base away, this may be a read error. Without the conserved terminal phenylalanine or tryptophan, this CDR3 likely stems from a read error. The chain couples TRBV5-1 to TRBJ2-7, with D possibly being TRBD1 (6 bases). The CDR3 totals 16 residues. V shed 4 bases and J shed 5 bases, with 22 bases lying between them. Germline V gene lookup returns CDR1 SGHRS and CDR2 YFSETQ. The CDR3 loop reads CASSGTGTPSSHEQYL. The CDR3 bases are TGCGCCAGCAGCGGCACCGGGACACCCTCTTCTCACGAGCAGTACCTC.

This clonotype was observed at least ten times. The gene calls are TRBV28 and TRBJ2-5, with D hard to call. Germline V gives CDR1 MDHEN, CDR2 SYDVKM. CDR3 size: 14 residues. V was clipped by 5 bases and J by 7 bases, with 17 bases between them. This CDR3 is CASSPPGTRWTQYF. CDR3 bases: TGTGCCAGCAGTCCCCCCGGTACGAGGTGGACCCAGTACTTC.

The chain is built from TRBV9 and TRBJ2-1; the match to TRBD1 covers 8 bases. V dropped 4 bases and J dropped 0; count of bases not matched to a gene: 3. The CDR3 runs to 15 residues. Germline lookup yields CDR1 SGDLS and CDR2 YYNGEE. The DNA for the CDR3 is TGTGCCAGCAGCCCGACAGGGGTCTCCTACAATGAGCAGTTCTTC. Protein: CASSPTGVSYNEQFF.

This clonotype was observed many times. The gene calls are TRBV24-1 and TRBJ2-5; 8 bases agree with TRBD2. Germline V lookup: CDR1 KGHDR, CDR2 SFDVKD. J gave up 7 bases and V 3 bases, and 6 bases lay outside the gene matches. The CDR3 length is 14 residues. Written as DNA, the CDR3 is TGTGCCACCAGTGATGCGACTAGCGACGGGACCCAGTACTTC. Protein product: CATSDATSDGTQYF.

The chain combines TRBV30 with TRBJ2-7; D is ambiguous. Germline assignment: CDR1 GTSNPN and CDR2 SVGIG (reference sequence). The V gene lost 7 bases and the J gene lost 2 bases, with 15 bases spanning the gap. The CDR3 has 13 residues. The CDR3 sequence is CASRGSFTYEQYF. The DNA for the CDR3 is TGTGCCTCCAGAGGCAGTTTTACCTACGAGCAGTACTTC.

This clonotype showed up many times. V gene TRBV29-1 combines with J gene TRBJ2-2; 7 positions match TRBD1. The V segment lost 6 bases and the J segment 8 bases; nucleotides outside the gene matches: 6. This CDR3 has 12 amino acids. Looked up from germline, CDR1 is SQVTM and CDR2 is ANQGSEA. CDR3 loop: CSVRDRAGELFF. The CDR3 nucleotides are TGCAGCGTCCGCGACAGGGCGGGGGAGCTGTTTTTT.

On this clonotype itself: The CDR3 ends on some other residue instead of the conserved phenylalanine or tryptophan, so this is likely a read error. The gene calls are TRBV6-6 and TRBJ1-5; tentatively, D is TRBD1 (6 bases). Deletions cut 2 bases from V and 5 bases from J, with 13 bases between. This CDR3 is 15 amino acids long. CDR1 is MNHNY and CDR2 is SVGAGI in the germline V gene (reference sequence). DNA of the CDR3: TGTGCCAGCAGTTACAAGGGGGGGGAGTATCAGCCCCAGCATCTT. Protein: CASSYKGGEYQPQHL.

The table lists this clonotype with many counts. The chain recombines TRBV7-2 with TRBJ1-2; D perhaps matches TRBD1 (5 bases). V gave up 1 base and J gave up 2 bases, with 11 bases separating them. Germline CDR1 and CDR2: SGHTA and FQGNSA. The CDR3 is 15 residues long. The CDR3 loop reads CASSLVPGRNYGYTF. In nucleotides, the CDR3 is TGTGCCAGCAGCTTAGTCCCGGGACGGAACTATGGCTACACCTTC. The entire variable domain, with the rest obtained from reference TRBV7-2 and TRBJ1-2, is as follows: GAGVSQSPSNKVTEKGKDVELRCDPISGHTALYWYRQSLGQGLEFLIYFQGNSAPDKSGLPSDRFSAERTGGSVSTLTIQRTQQEDSAVYLCASSLVPGRNYGYTFGSGTRLTVV.

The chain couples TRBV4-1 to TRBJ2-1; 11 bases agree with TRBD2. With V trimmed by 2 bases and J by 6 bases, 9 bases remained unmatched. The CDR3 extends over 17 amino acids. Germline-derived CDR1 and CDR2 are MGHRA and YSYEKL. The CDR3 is CASSQLSTSGTSNEQFF. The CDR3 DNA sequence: TGCGCCAGCAGCCAATTGTCGACTAGCGGGACGAGCAATGAGCAGTTCTTC.

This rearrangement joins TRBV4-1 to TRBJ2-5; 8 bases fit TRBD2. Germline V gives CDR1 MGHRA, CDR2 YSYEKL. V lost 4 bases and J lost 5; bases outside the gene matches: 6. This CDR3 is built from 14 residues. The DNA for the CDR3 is TGCGCCAGCAGCCTGAGCGGGAGTTGGGAGACCCAGTACTTC. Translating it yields CASSLSGSWETQYF.

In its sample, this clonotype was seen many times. CDR3 region: CASSDAGGGNQPQHF. Written as DNA, the CDR3 is TGTGCCAGCAGTGATGCAGGGGGCGGCAATCAGCCCCAGCATTTT. This chain links TRBV28 with TRBJ1-5; 8 bases map to TRBD1. The CDR3 is 15 residues long. Trimming removed 5 bases from V and 2 bases from J; junction bases left unmatched: 5. Germline loops: CDR1 MDHEN, CDR2 SYDVKM. Together with reference TRBV28 and TRBJ1-5, the CDR3 gives the full variable domain: DVKVTQSSRYLVKRTGEKVFLECVQDMDHENMFWYRQDPGLGLRLIYFSYDVKMKEKGDIPEGYSVSREKKERFSLILESASTNQTSMYLCASSDAGGGNQPQHFGDGTRLSIL.